Presented here are 31 T cell receptor beta chains from one specimen sequenced in a study of control samples from healthy donors and cancer patients. Data came from immunoSEQ multiplex PCR; TCRdb stores just in-frame clones and leaves some out. The repertoire consists of about 86,000 clones, with roughly 93% occurring once and the leading ten covering 4.5% to 5.5%. The specimen was blood. All receptors come from a young woman in good health.

The gene calls are TRBV11-3 and TRBJ2-2, with D unclear. Germline CDR1 is SGHNT and CDR2 is YENEEA. The V end was cut by 4 bases, the J end by 0 bases, with 12 bases between. The CDR3 spans 16 residues. Written as DNA, the CDR3 is TGTGCCAGCAGCTCTTTCCCGGGCCCGAACACCGGGGAGCTGTTTTTT. It specifies CASSSFPGPNTGELFF.

Only one count was recorded for this clone. Other nucleotide sequences from this sample produce the same CDR3. The rearrangement joins TRBV3-1 (or the pseudogene TRBV3-2) to TRBJ1-2, with D maybe TRBD1 (6 bases). V was clipped by 0 bases and J by 7 bases, with 15 bases between them. The CDR3 runs 15 residues. Germline-derived CDR1 and CDR2 are LGHDT and YNNKEL (reference sequence). The CDR3 sequence is CASSQDWQGFSGYTF. Written as DNA, the CDR3 is TGTGCCAGCAGCCAAGATTGGCAGGGGTTTTCTGGCTACACCTTC.

J is TRBJ2-3 and V is TRBV5-4, with unresolved D. Germline lookup yields CDR1 SGHNT and CDR2 YYREEE (reference sequence). The V gene lost 0 bases and the J gene lost 0 bases, with 8 bases spanning the gap. This CDR3 is 15 amino acids long. The CDR3 nucleotides read TGTGCCAGCAGCTTGGAGCCAGCTAGCACAGATACGCAGTATTTT. It specifies CASSLEPASTDTQYF.

V usage is TRBV6-5 and J usage is TRBJ2-7, with D hard to call. The V and J ends lost 3 bases and 0 bases respectively, with 3 bases between them. The CDR3 runs to 12 residues. The V gene's germline CDR1 is MNHEY and CDR2 SVGAGI. CDR3 sequence: CASSYFSYEQYF. The CDR3 region has the DNA TGTGCCAGCAGTTATTTCTCCTACGAGCAGTACTTC.

This chain uses TRBV7-9 with TRBJ1-2; the D gene is possibly TRBD1 (5 bases). This CDR3 spans 15 amino acids. V was clipped by 3 bases and J by 4 bases, with 15 bases between them. From germline, CDR1 is SEHNR and CDR2 FQNEAQ (reference sequence). The CDR3 loop is CASSFRDGNFYGYTF. Here the CDR3 DNA reads TGTGCCAGCAGCTTCCGGGACGGCAACTTCTATGGCTACACCTTC.

This clone was counted a single time. The chain joins TRBV7-8 to TRBJ1-5; D call uncertain. V lost 1 base to trimming and J lost 4 bases, with 11 bases between them. Looked up from germline, CDR1 is SGHVS and CDR2 is FQNEAQ. This CDR3 contains 15 residues. The CDR3 protein is CASSLENMGNQPQHF. CDR3 nucleotides: TGTGCCAGCAGCTTAGAAAATATGGGAAATCAGCCCCAGCATTTT.

The genes are TRBV6-6 and TRBJ2-1; TRBD2 matches at 7 bases. The ends lost 6 bases at V and 2 bases at J; junction bases unmatched: 4. Germline CDR1 is MNHNY and CDR2 is SVGAGI (reference sequence). This CDR3 comprises 14 residues. In DNA, the CDR3 is TGTGCCAGCAGGGGCGGGGGAGCCTACAATGAGCAGTTCTTC. Residues: CASRGGGAYNEQFF.

The chain recombines TRBV7-2 with TRBJ1-3; D gene uncertain. Germline CDR1 and CDR2: SGHTA and FQGNSA. Trimming pared 1 base from V and 0 bases from J, leaving 10 bases between. There are 16 residues in the CDR3. The CDR3 protein is CASSLEDWYSGNTIYF. As DNA, the CDR3 is TGTGCCAGCAGCTTAGAGGACTGGTACTCTGGAAACACCATATATTTT.

V usage is TRBV19 and J usage is TRBJ1-4, with no clear D. In germline, CDR1 is LNHDA, CDR2 SQIVND (reference sequence). The V end lost 3 bases, the J end lost 5 bases, and 4 bases lay between the germline ends. The CDR3 sequence is 12 residues long. In DNA form, the CDR3 reads TGTGCCAGTAGTATGGGGAATGAAAAACTGTTTTTT. It encodes CASSMGNEKLFF.

This chain joins TRBV24-1 and TRBJ2-3; 11 positions agree with TRBD2. This CDR3 contains 17 residues. Looked up from germline, CDR1 is KGHDR and CDR2 is SFDVKD. Germline trimming cut 0 bases from V and 4 bases from J; bases unmatched to any gene: 5. The CDR3 DNA reads as TGTGCCACCAGTGATTTGGGGACTAGCGGTCCTTCAGATACGCAGTATTTT. This gives the protein CATSDLGTSGPSDTQYF.

The V and J genes are TRBV27 and TRBJ1-2, with unresolved D. This CDR3 has 13 residues. V lost 3 bases and J lost 2, with 7 bases in between. Per germline, CDR1 MNHEY and CDR2 SMNVEV (reference sequence). The CDR3 DNA sequence: TGTGCCAGCAGTTTCCGACGGAACTATGGCTACACCTTC. It encodes CASSFRRNYGYTF.

The V and J genes are TRBV7-3 and TRBJ2-3, with a possible D match to TRBD2 (6 bases). Germline CDR1 reads SGHTA; CDR2 reads FQGTGA. This CDR3 is built from 16 residues. Trimming removed 5 bases from V and 1 base from J, with 16 bases in between. The CDR3 region is CASSKAGPPGTDTQYF. The CDR3 bases are TGTGCCAGCAGCAAGGCGGGACCCCCAGGCACAGATACGCAGTATTTT.

This chain joins TRBV7-9 and TRBJ1-1; 7 bases are shared with TRBD1. The CDR3 spans 13 residues. Trimming cost V 3 bases and J 7 bases; bases outside gene matches: 5. CDR1 and CDR2 from the germline V gene are SEHNR and FQNEAQ (reference sequence). CDR3 sequence: CASSFPAGGEAFF. The CDR3 bases are TGTGCCAGCAGCTTCCCAGCAGGGGGTGAAGCTTTCTTT.

The chain recombines TRBV6-5 with TRBJ1-5; D not certain. Trimming took off 6 bases at V and 0 bases at J, with 9 bases between the two ends. The germline V gene encodes CDR1 MNHEY and CDR2 SVGAGI. The CDR3 runs 14 residues. The CDR3 DNA reads TGTGCCAGCAGCAGGACGGCTAGCAATCAGCCCCAGCATTTT. Translation gives CASSRTASNQPQHF.

V and J are TRBV20-1 and TRBJ1-2; D gene ambiguous. Trimming removed 0 bases at V and 6 bases at J, with 5 bases between. The germline V gene has CDR1 DFQATT and CDR2 SNEGSKA (reference sequence). The CDR3 is 11 amino acids. The CDR3 is CSAREGNGYTF. Here the CDR3 DNA reads TGCAGTGCTAGAGAAGGGAATGGCTACACCTTC.

The rearrangement joins TRBV5-1 to TRBJ1-1, with D possibly TRBD1 on 5 matching bases. Germline CDR1 and CDR2: SGHRS and YFSETQ. CDR3 size: 15 residues. The V end lost 1 base, the J end lost 4 bases, and 14 bases lay between the germline ends. This CDR3 reads CASSLTQGAATEAFF. In nucleotides, the CDR3 is TGCGCCAGCAGCTTGACCCAGGGTGCCGCCACTGAAGCTTTCTTT.

The chain is built from TRBV9 and TRBJ2-3, with 8 bases fitting TRBD2. Germline values: CDR1 SGDLS, CDR2 YYNGEE. V shed 3 bases and J 3 bases; nucleotides not matched to a gene: 12. The CDR3 runs to 17 residues. For the CDR3, the DNA is TGTGCCAGCAGCGGCAACTTATGGGGCGGGAGGACAGATACGCAGTATTTT. Translating gives CASSGNLWGGRTDTQYF.

V usage is TRBV27 and J usage is TRBJ1-3; 8 nucleotides line up with TRBD1. CDR1 is MNHEY, CDR2 SMNVEV, per germline (reference sequence). J was trimmed by 1 base and V by 6 bases; bases with no gene match: 17. CDR3 size: 19 residues. The CDR3 nucleotides are TGTGCCAGCAGCCCCCCAGGACAGGGCCGCCTTGGTTCTGGAAACACCATATATTTT. It translates to CASSPPGQGRLGSGNTIYF.

The chain is built from TRBV10-3 and TRBJ1-3; 8 bases align to TRBD1. Germline CDR1 is ENHRY and CDR2 is SYGVKD. V dropped 6 bases and J dropped 2; count of bases not matched to a gene: 3. CDR3 length: 14 residues. In nucleotides, the CDR3 is TGTGCCATCAGGACGACAGGGGCTGGAAACACCATATATTTT. It codes for CAIRTTGAGNTIYF.

The gene calls are TRBV6-5 and TRBJ1-2; no clear D. Germline-derived CDR1 and CDR2 are MNHEY and SVGAGI. The CDR3 is 13 amino acids. V was pared by 2 bases and J by 4 bases, with 8 bases between. CDR3 amino acids: CASSYKGGYGYTF. The DNA of the CDR3 is TGTGCCAGCAGTTACAAGGGAGGCTATGGCTACACCTTC.

The rearrangement joins TRBV28 to TRBJ1-4; the D gene is possibly TRBD1 (5 bases). V lost 8 bases and J 7 bases, leaving 17 bases between the germline ends. The CDR3 totals 14 residues. Germline CDR1 is MDHEN and CDR2 is SYDVKM. CDR3 sequence reads: CASENRDFTEKLFF. The CDR3 bases are TGTGCCAGCGAGAATCGGGACTTTACTGAAAAACTGTTTTTT.

J is TRBJ2-1 and V is TRBV27; 14 bases are shared with TRBD2. The CDR3 spans 17 residues. Germline loops: CDR1 MNHEY, CDR2 SMNVEV (reference sequence). With 6 bases clipped from V and 15 bases from J, the junction kept 19 bases outside the gene matches. CDR3 nucleotides: TGTGCCAGCAGCTTAACTCCGGGACTAGCGGGGGACCTGGGGCGGTTCTTC. Its translation is CASSLTPGLAGDLGRFF.

This chain joins TRBV5-4 and TRBJ2-7; TRBD2 agrees at 7 bases. This CDR3 spans 14 amino acids. The germline gives CDR1 SGHNT, CDR2 YYREEE (reference sequence). The V segment lost 4 bases and the J segment 2 bases; nucleotides outside the gene matches: 6. This CDR3 is CASSPGGSPYEQYF. In nucleotides, the CDR3 is TGTGCCAGCAGCCCCGGGGGGAGCCCCTACGAGCAGTACTTC.

The chain couples TRBV16 to TRBJ2-7; D possibly corresponds to TRBD2 (5 bases). The CDR3 length is 14 residues. The germline V gene encodes CDR1 KGHSY and CDR2 FQNENV. Trimming stripped 1 base from V and 5 bases from J, with 12 bases between. The CDR3 nucleotides read TGTGCCAGCAGCCAATTTCGGCGAGGGAACGAGCAGTACTTC. Translation gives CASSQFRRGNEQYF.

The V call is TRBV10-2, the J call TRBJ1-6, with D unclear. This CDR3 is 15 amino acids long. Per the germline V gene, CDR1 is WSHSY and CDR2 is SAAADI. Trimming removed 8 bases from V and 8 bases from J, with 19 bases in between. CDR3 bases: TGCGCCAGCGAACACCGGGGAATCGGGGATTCACCCCTCCACTTT. Its translation is CASEHRGIGDSPLHF.

V and J are TRBV20-1 and TRBJ2-1; a weak D match, TRBD1 (6 bases). The V gene's germline CDR1 is DFQATT and CDR2 SNEGSKA (reference sequence). The CDR3 length is 11 residues. Trimming pared 4 bases from V and 8 bases from J, leaving 9 bases between. DNA of the CDR3: TGCAGTGCTAAACAGGGCGATGAGCAGTTCTTC. It is translated as CSAKQGDEQFF.

The chain employs TRBV27 and TRBJ2-7; a possible D gene is TRBD2 (6 bases). The germline CDR1 and CDR2 sequences are MNHEY and SMNVEV (reference sequence). Trimming shortened V by 3 bases and J by 6 bases, and 12 bases separated the two germline ends. The CDR3 spans 13 residues. CDR3 sequence (DNA): TGTGCCAGCAGTTTTACGCTAGCGAGCGAGCAGTACTTC. Translating gives CASSFTLASEQYF.

The chain recombines TRBV7-2 with TRBJ1-2; 8 bases align to TRBD1. Per the germline V gene, CDR1 is SGHTA and CDR2 is FQGNSA. V lost 4 bases and J lost 4; bases outside the gene matches: 5. The CDR3 is made up of 14 amino acids. CDR3 amino acids: CASSSGTGAYGYTF. DNA of the CDR3: TGTGCCAGCAGCTCGGGGACAGGAGCCTATGGCTACACCTTC.

V gene TRBV13 combines with J gene TRBJ2-5; TRBD2 might be the D (5 bases). Germline-derived CDR1 and CDR2 are PRHDT and FYEKMQ (reference sequence). The CDR3 contains 17 residues. V shed 2 bases and J shed 2 bases, with 18 bases lying between them. In nucleotides, the CDR3 is TGTGCCAGCAGCTTATTTTCGACTCCCCGCGGGCAAGAGACCCAGTACTTC. It translates to CASSLFSTPRGQETQYF. The full variable domain, its missing parts supplied by reference TRBV13 and TRBJ2-5, is AAGVIQSPRHLIKEKRETATLKCYPIPRHDTVYWYQQGPGQDPQFLISFYEKMQSDKGSIPDRFSAQQFSDYHSELNMSSLELGDSALYFCASSLFSTPRGQETQYFGPGTRLLVL.

This chain links TRBV27 with TRBJ2-5; weak D call: TRBD2 (5 bases). The CDR3 is 17 residues long. The germline V gene encodes CDR1 MNHEY and CDR2 SMNVEV (reference sequence). V dropped 8 bases and J dropped 0 bases, with 22 bases sitting between them. CDR3 amino acids: CASAGPPVALHQETQYF. The CDR3 bases are TGTGCCAGCGCGGGTCCCCCTGTAGCGCTTCACCAAGAGACCCAGTACTTC.

V and J are TRBV27 and TRBJ2-7, with 7 nucleotides matching TRBD1. The junction had 3 bases not matched to a gene; V was cut back by 9 bases and J by 1 base. From germline, CDR1 is MNHEY and CDR2 SMNVEV (reference sequence). This CDR3 has 12 residues. CDR3 DNA: TGTGCCAGTCGGGGACAGTCCTACGAGCAGTACTTC. As protein: CASRGQSYEQYF.